The rows below give T cell receptor beta chains drawn from one sample of a study of blood T cell repertoires in COVID-19. Clones were sequenced by immunoSEQ multiplex PCR, and TCRdb holds only the in-frame ones, with some missing. Among about 300,000 clones listed, 90% were seen once. Material: peripheral blood. These receptors were taken from a woman aged 45-65 years with COVID-19, enrolled during active disease. CDR3s include the opening cysteine and the closing phenylalanine or tryptophan. The D gene is left open where the match is weak. Not all rows give a size; the values are once, few, many and, for expanded clones, a class.

v_gene	d_gene	abundance	j_gene	CDR3nt	CDR3aa
TRBV21-1	.	.	TRBJ1-1	TGTGCCAGCAGCAAAGGTCGGAACACTGAAGCTTTCTTT	CASSKGRNTEAFF
TRBV9	.	.	TRBJ2-1	TGTGCCAGCAGCGCCGCAGGGTCCTACAATGAGCAGTTCTTC	CASSAAGSYNEQFF
TRBV6-1	.	.	TRBJ2-4	TGTGCCAGCAGTGAGGAGGAGGTAGCCAAAAACATTCAGTACTTC	CASSEEEVAKNIQYF
TRBV5-4	TRBD2	once	TRBJ2-7	TGTGCCAGCAGCCCCGGACTAGCGGGAGGCGTGTACGAGCAGTACTTC	CASSPGLAGGVYEQYF
TRBV5-1	.	.	TRBJ2-7	TGCGCCAGCAGCTTGGACGGAGGGAACGACGAGCAGTACTTC	CASSLDGGNDEQYF
TRBV4-2	.	.	TRBJ1-2	TGTGCCAGCAGCCCCCGAGGCTACGGATTCTACTATGGCTACACCTTC	CASSPRGYGFYYGYTF
TRBV19	.	.	TRBJ2-1	TGTGCCAGTAGTATCGACTTCAATGAGCAGTTCTTC	CASSIDFNEQFF
TRBV27	.	few	TRBJ2-4	TGTGCCAGCAGTTTTAGTCCGGGACAAGCCTCTGCCAAAAACATTCAGTACTTC	CASSFSPGQASAKNIQYF
TRBV10-1	TRBD1	.	TRBJ2-1	TGCGCCAGCAGTGAGTCGAGGACAGGATATGAGCAGTTCTTC	CASSESRTGYEQFF
TRBV20-1	.	.	TRBJ1-5	TGCAGTGCTAGTGCCCTCGAAACACAGCCCCAGCATTTT	CSASALETQPQHF
TRBV9	TRBD1	once	TRBJ2-6	TGTGCCAGCAGCACGGGACAGACTTCTGGGGCCAACGTCCTGACTTTC	CASSTGQTSGANVLTF
TRBV7-2	TRBD2	once	TRBJ2-7	TGTGCCAGCAGCTTTCATGCACTAGCGGGAGGGCCGTACGAGCAGTACTTC	CASSFHALAGGPYEQYF
TRBV18	TRBD2	.	TRBJ2-5	TGTGCCAGCTCCCCGGGAGGTTCAATAAAGACCCAGTACTTC	CASSPGGSIKTQYF
TRBV7-8	.	.	TRBJ2-5	TGTGCCAGCAGCTTAGGCTTCAGGGGTCAAGAGACCCAGTACTTC	CASSLGFRGQETQYF
TRBV4-2	.	.	TRBJ2-5	TGTGCCAGCAGCCAAGATCGGTTCGGGTTCCAAGAGACCCAGTACTTC	CASSQDRFGFQETQYF
TRBV7-8	.	.	TRBJ1-2	TGTGCCAGCAGCCGAACGACGGGAACCTATGGCTACACCTTC	CASSRTTGTYGYTF
TRBV11-3	.	once	TRBJ2-5	TGTGCCAGCAGCTTTGGACGCAGGGGCGATGAGACCCAGTACTTC	CASSFGRRGDETQYF
TRBV7-7	TRBD1	.	TRBJ2-6	TGTGCTAGCAGCCCCGGGGACAGGTCCTCTGGGGCCAACGTCCTGACTTTC	CASSPGDRSSGANVLTF
TRBV30	.	.	TRBJ1-2	TGTGCCTGGAGTTACTCTCTTACAGCTAACTATGGCTACACCTTC	CAWSYSLTANYGYTF
TRBV25-1	.	.	TRBJ1-6	TGTGCCAGCACAAACTCACAGGGAAACAATTCACCCCTCCACTTT	CASTNSQGNNSPLHF
TRBV27	TRBD1	.	TRBJ1-1	TGTGCCAGCAGTTCCATCGGCGGGACAGTCACTGAAGCTTTCTTT	CASSSIGGTVTEAFF
TRBV6-4	.	.	TRBJ1-1	TGTGCCAGCAGTATACAGGAGAACACTGAAGCTTTCTTT	CASSIQENTEAFF
TRBV5-5	TRBD2	.	TRBJ2-2	TGTGCCAGCAGCAACCGCCGTGGGAGGGCCCCCGGGGAGCTGTTTTTT	CASSNRRGRAPGELFF
TRBV5-6	TRBD1	.	TRBJ2-2	TGTGCCAGCAGCTCACAGGGGACCTTAGGGGAGCTGTTTTTT	CASSSQGTLGELFF
TRBV6-6	.	few	TRBJ1-5	TGTGCCAGCAGCCTACAGGGAACTAATCAGCCCCAGCATTTT	CASSLQGTNQPQHF
TRBV6-2/TRBV6-3	TRBD2	.	TRBJ2-1	TGTGCCAGCAGTTACACTAGCGGGTACAATGAGCAGTTCTTC	CASSYTSGYNEQFF
TRBV30	.	.	TRBJ1-4	TGTGCCTGGAGTGTCGAGGGTCAAAAACTGTTTTTT	CAWSVEGQKLFF